These 9 T cell receptor beta chains came from one sample sequenced in a study of T cell responses to AZD1222 COVID-19 vaccine. Measured with immunoSEQ multiplex PCR; TCRdb has only the in-frame clones, and not every one. The table lists over 100,000 clones, roughly nine tenths of them singletons. The source was peripheral blood, collected on day 0 of AZD1222 vaccination. The source is an adult in good health.

This rearrangement joins TRBV2 to TRBJ2-7; tentatively, D is TRBD1 (6 bases). Germline V lookup: CDR1 SNHLY, CDR2 FYNNEI. V was trimmed by 6 bases and J by 0 bases, leaving 6 bases between them. This CDR3 is 12 amino acids long. For the CDR3, the DNA is TGTGCCAGCAGGGACAGCTCCTACGAGCAGTACTTC. It codes for CASRDSSYEQYF.

The genes are TRBV2 and TRBJ1-2, with unresolved D. The CDR3 length is 12 residues. CDR1 and CDR2 (germline): SNHLY, FYNNEI. With 8 bases removed from V and 5 bases from J, the gap between germline ends came to 12 bases. In DNA form, the CDR3 reads TGTGCCAGCGATTCCGGGCAATATGGCTACACCTTC. This gives the protein CASDSGQYGYTF.

This chain links TRBV6-1 with TRBJ2-1; 8 positions match TRBD1. J was trimmed by 2 bases and V by 1 base; bases with no gene match: 7. The CDR3 covers 17 residues. Per germline, CDR1 MNHNS and CDR2 SASEGT. The CDR3 reads CASSEDRGASTYNEQFF. The CDR3 DNA reads TGTGCCAGCAGTGAAGACAGGGGGGCTTCAACCTACAATGAGCAGTTCTTC.

The J gene is TRBJ1-5, the V gene TRBV27, with no clear D. Trimming left V 0 bases short and J 6 bases short, with 6 bases between. The CDR3 sequence is 13 residues long. Looked up from germline, CDR1 is MNHEY and CDR2 is SMNVEV (reference sequence). The CDR3 DNA reads TGTGCCAGCAGTTTATCAGAGCGTCAGCCCCAGCATTTT. Its translation: CASSLSERQPQHF.

J is TRBJ1-1 and V is TRBV12-3 or TRBV12-4; TRBD1 matches 8 bases. J lost 4 bases, V lost 4 bases, and 2 bases had no gene match. The CDR3 sequence is 13 residues long. As DNA, the CDR3 is TGTGCCAGCAGTTCGACAGGGGTCACTGAAGCTTTCTTT. As protein: CASSSTGVTEAFF.

This chain joins TRBV28 and TRBJ1-1; possible D gene TRBD1, 6 bases. This CDR3 is 15 amino acids long. V shed 3 bases and J shed 1 base, with 12 bases lying between them. Germline V gene lookup returns CDR1 MDHEN and CDR2 SYDVKM. As DNA, the CDR3 is TGTGCCAGCAGTTTGTTCAGGGACAAGAACACTGAAGCTTTCTTT. Its translation is CASSLFRDKNTEAFF.

The table lists this clone with a few counts. Within the sample, other DNA sequences also encode this same CDR3. The rearrangement uses TRBV12-5 and TRBJ1-4; tentative D call: TRBD1 (5 bases). The CDR3 consists of 14 residues. Germline-derived CDR1 and CDR2 are LGHNT and FRNRAP. V lost 1 base, J lost 7 bases, and 10 bases lay in between. CDR3 loop: CASGLGRVGEKLFF. DNA of the CDR3: TGTGCTAGTGGTTTGGGCAGGGTCGGTGAAAAACTGTTTTTT.

This clone was seen a handful of times. This chain uses TRBV27 with TRBJ2-1, with D possibly TRBD1 on 5 matching bases. The V gene lost 6 bases and the J gene lost 4 bases, with 10 bases spanning the gap. This CDR3 is 13 amino acids long. In germline, CDR1 is MNHEY, CDR2 SMNVEV (reference sequence). As DNA, the CDR3 is TGTGCCAGCAGAACCAGACAGTACAATGAGCAGTTCTTC. The encoded protein is CASRTRQYNEQFF.

A single count supports this clone. The CDR3 region is CATCGVGTDTQYF. The CDR3 nucleotides are TGTGCCACGTGCGGCGTCGGCACAGATACGCAGTATTTT. The rearrangement links TRBV28 to TRBJ2-3; no clear D. Germline assignment: CDR1 MDHEN and CDR2 SYDVKM. This CDR3 spans 13 amino acids. V was trimmed by 10 bases and J by 1 base, leaving 12 bases between them.